This T cell receptor gamma chain originates from a study of intestinal T cells in coeliac disease (TCRdb year 2020). For the wider study: In the TRG cohort, coeliac patients were much younger than controls, with a mean age of around 15 years compared with 50 to 70 years. The TCR-delta (TRD) cohort comprised duodenal biopsies from roughly ten coeliac disease patients and roughly ten non-coeliac controls. A second, larger TCR-gamma (TRG) cohort comprised duodenal biopsies from 30 or so coeliac disease patients and approximately 20 non-coeliac controls.

Via the germline V gene, CDR1 is EGSNGY and CDR2 YDSYNSKV. The CDR3 measures 13 amino acids from cysteine to phenylalanine. Only CDR3 DNA remains: 39 bases, in frame from the first base. V is cut back by 0 bases and J by 7 bases, with 6 bases in the junction unmatched. For each case, genomic DNA was isolated from ten 5-um FFPE scrolls with the QIAamp DNA FFPE tissue kit. To test whether coeliac disease could be classified from the TCR repertoire, the study used duodenal biopsies that were formalin-fixed paraffin-embedded, fully anonymised, and surplus to diagnostic needs. Broad study findings and their caveats: Repeated CDR3 amino acid sequences could not be distinguished from PCR duplicates in the analysis. FFPE-derived DNA was found to be relatively degraded, and loss of a proportion of TCR sequences in each sample was likely caused by this degradation. Of about 54 biopsies, 51 (roughly 94%) were correctly classified by TRG clustering, which had a reported leave-one-out accuracy of about 87%. All 22 biopsies in training were correctly classified by TRD kmer-based clustering, and a leave-one-out accuracy of roughly 91% was reported. A significant age difference was observed between coeliac and control groups, although significant classification was not yielded by an age-split analysis.

The library was produced with multiplex PCR. Sequencing used an Ion Torrent PGM. The LymphoTrack kit, which has primers carrying Illumina adapters, was used to amplify TRG repertoires from around 0.2 ug of biopsy DNA. TRG amplicons were cleaned up with AMPure XP beads, measured on a 2100 Bioanalyzer, and combined in equimolar amounts. An Ion PGM instrument was used to sequence the TRG libraries. Processing in the source paper ran as follows. Reads in which more than 10% of nucleotides fell below the per-patient third-quartile quality score were removed with FastX. Alignment of reads was performed with IMGT/HighV-QUEST so that V, D and J genes were assigned, CDR3 regions were identified and functionality was assessed. After the sequences were translated into amino acids, every sequence predicted to be non-functional was thrown out. The CDR3s were broken into kmers both with and without positional annotation, PCA was run on the kmer frequencies, and the samples were clustered using every one of the 1023 combinations of PCs 1-10. Classification was validated by leave-one-out cross-validation, in which parameters were re-optimised on the remaining samples each time. Shannon diversity was calculated using the vegan R package from repeated random subsamples equal to the lowest read count. TCRdb reanalyzed the public reads with the CATT caller, and identical DNA sequences were merged afterwards. In this record, the V and J calls reflect TCRdb's handling and not the investigators' own analysis. Present in this sample are some 730 gamma-chain clones, roughly 50% of which were seen just once. The ten largest clones take up about 22% of the sample.

Taking its sample share into account, this clone is large (0.1 to 1%). The antigen it recognizes is unknown. Base qualities are not at hand, and no much larger clone is one base apart. Material for sequencing was a duodenal biopsy. This clonotype was obtained from a human donor with celiac disease. This receptor chain uses TRGV2 and TRGJ1 or TRGJ2. The bases are TGTGCCACCTGGGACGGGCCGCGGTATAAGAAACTCTTT. Its amino acids are CATWDGPRYKKLF.